The text below deals with one T cell receptor (beta chain). The PCR had 60 Vbeta and 13 Jbeta primers. Profiling relied on immunoSEQ multiplex PCR, and the TCRdb table lists in-frame clones only, not all of them. The sample records roughly 140,000 clones, 75% to 90% being singletons. Looked up from germline, CDR1 is MNHNS and CDR2 is SASEGT. CDR3 length: 13 amino acids. V gave up 5 bases and J gave up 5 bases, with 10 bases separating them. The data were taken from a study of cytomegalovirus exposure and HLA in healthy donors. This chain connects TRBV6-1 to TRBJ2-1, with a weak D call TRBD1 (5 bases). This receptor was obtained from a man aged 35-49 years in good health and CMV-seronegative. Specimen: PBMCs. The CDR3 bases are TGTGCCAGCAGTCGTCCAGGGAACAATGAGCAGTTCTTC. It yields the protein CASSRPGNNEQFF.